This note documents a single TCR beta chain sequence. The data were obtained in a study of early stage breast cancer tumors. The method was immunoSEQ multiplex PCR; TCRdb's version includes in-frame clones alone and lacks a portion of them. Of 25,000 to 35,000 clones in the sample, around three quarters are singletons; the top ten hold 9.5% to 15%. This TCR was recovered from a person in their 60s with breast cancer. The sample was blood.

The CDR3 nucleotides are TGTGCCAGCTCACCACTTGGACAGGGGGTCCGAGAGACCCAGTACTTC. This codes for CASSPLGQGVRETQYF. The chain employs TRBV18 and TRBJ2-5; 10 bases map to TRBD1. There are 16 residues in the CDR3. In germline, CDR1 is KGHSH, CDR2 LQKENI. Trimming cost V 1 base and J 4 bases; bases outside gene matches: 6.